The sequence of this T cell receptor beta chain was determined in a study of blood T cell repertoires in COVID-19. V lost 6 bases, J lost 7 bases, and 15 bases lay in between. Germline values: CDR1 KGHSH, CDR2 LQKENI. The CDR3 extends over 14 amino acids. Participant ages covered about 18 to 100 years across about two dozen US areas. This clone was recorded once. The assay was immunoSEQ multiplex PCR, and TCRdb's table has in-frame clones only and misses some. The repertoire has about 270,000 clones, roughly 85% of them found once; the top ten carry over 7.5%. This chain joins TRBV18 and TRBJ1-4, with a possible D match to TRBD1 (5 bases). This receptor was obtained from a woman between 45 and 65 years old with acute COVID-19. Sequences were obtained from PBMCs or T cells enriched from blood (not recorded which). CDR3 sequence reads: CASSPTRAGEKLFF. CDR3 nucleotide sequence: TGTGCCAGCTCCCCAACCAGGGCTGGTGAAAAACTGTTTTTT.